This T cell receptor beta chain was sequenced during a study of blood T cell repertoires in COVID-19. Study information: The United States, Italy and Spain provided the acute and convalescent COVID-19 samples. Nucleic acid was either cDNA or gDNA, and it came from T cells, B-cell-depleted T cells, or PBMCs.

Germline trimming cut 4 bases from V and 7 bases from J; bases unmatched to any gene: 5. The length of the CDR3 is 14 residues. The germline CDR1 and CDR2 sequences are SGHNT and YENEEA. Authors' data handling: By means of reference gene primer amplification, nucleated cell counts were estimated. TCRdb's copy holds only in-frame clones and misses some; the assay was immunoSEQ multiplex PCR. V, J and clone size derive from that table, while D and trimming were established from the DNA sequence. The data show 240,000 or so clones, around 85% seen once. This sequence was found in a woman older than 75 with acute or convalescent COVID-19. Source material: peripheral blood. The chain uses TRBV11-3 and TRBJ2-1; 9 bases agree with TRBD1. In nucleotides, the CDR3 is TGTGCCAGCAGCTCGTCAGACAGGGGGAATGAGCAGTTCTTC. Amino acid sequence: CASSSSDRGNEQFF.